These 29 T cell receptor beta chains were all obtained from the same sample, sequenced in a study of human T cells and chemical hapten exposure. Time point defined: pre-sensitization, week 0. Stated treatment: therapeutic diphenylcyclopropenone sensitization with weekly scalp DPC. TCRdb called the RACE reads again in MiXCR, with one record for every CDR3 protein. The repertoire has over 85,000 distinct CDR3 sequences, 10% to 13% of them found once; the top ten carry about 3%. The source was whole blood, collected in connection with sensitization to the hapten diphenylcyclopropenone (DPC). The receptor source for this set is a woman in her fifties or sixties with alopecia areata. Some clones in this sample may be carry-over from other donors' samples.

This clonotype was seen many times. The chain couples TRBV20-1 to TRBJ1-2; possible D gene TRBD1, 5 bases. Germline CDR1 reads DFQATT; CDR2 reads SNEGSKA (reference sequence). V lost 7 bases and J 3 bases, leaving 6 bases between the germline ends. The CDR3 length is 10 residues. CDR3 protein: CSVRDYGYTF. CDR3 in DNA: TGCAGTGTCAGGGACTATGGCTACACCTTC.

This clonotype was seen a handful of times. The rearrangement joins TRBV12-3 or TRBV12-4 to TRBJ1-5, with D maybe TRBD1 (6 bases). The CDR3 contains 16 residues. Trimming removed 0 bases from V and 1 base from J, with 10 bases in between. CDR3 protein: CASSLAQGWSNQPQHF. CDR3 DNA sequence: TGTGCCAGCAGTTTAGCCCAGGGGTGGAGCAATCAGCCCCAGCATTTT.

This clonotype was observed at least ten times. The gene calls are TRBV5-1 and TRBJ1-2; tentatively, D is TRBD1 (5 bases). V shed 4 bases and J shed 6 bases, with 19 bases lying between them. This CDR3 is 15 amino acids long. Per germline, CDR1 SGHRS and CDR2 YFSETQ. The CDR3 region is CASSRLGVENDGYTF. In DNA, the CDR3 is TGCGCCAGCAGCCGGCTAGGGGTAGAGAACGATGGCTACACCTTC.

This clonotype was counted many times. This chain connects TRBV5-1 to TRBJ2-7, with TRBD2 identical over 11 bases. The V segment lost 2 bases and the J segment 2 bases; nucleotides outside the gene matches: 6. The CDR3 covers 16 residues. From germline, CDR1 is SGHRS and CDR2 YFSETQ. Written as DNA, the CDR3 is TGCGCCAGCAGCTTCGCTAGCGGGGGGAAACCCTACGAGCAGTACTTC. Protein: CASSFASGGKPYEQYF.

As concerns this clonotype: This sequence may be a read error, since a much larger clone differs from it by one base. The gene calls are TRBV19 and TRBJ1-5; no clear D gene. The CDR3 spans 14 residues. Germline V gives CDR1 LNHDA, CDR2 SQIVND (reference sequence). CDR3 region: CASSLGPHNQPLHF. CDR3 DNA: TGTGCCAGTAGCCTCGGTCCCCACAATCAGCCCCTGCATTTT.

This clonotype came up many times. This CDR3 is CASSFQGLGIETQYF. CDR3 nucleotides: TGTGCCAGCAGCTTTCAGGGGCTCGGTATAGAGACCCAGTACTTC. The chain uses TRBV11-2 and TRBJ2-5, with D tentatively TRBD1 (6 bases). Trimming shortened V by 3 bases and J by 4 bases, and 15 bases separated the two germline ends. This CDR3 comprises 15 residues. The germline V gene encodes CDR1 SGHAT and CDR2 FQNNGV.

This clonotype was observed many times. The V gene is TRBV19, the J gene TRBJ2-3, with 7 bases matching TRBD1. CDR3 length: 15 amino acids. V dropped 7 bases and J dropped 4; count of bases not matched to a gene: 11. CDR1 LNHDA and CDR2 SQIVND come from the germline V gene (reference sequence). The CDR3 region is CASISRQGEADTQYF. The CDR3 DNA follows: TGTGCCAGTATCTCCCGACAGGGAGAGGCAGATACGCAGTATTTT.

This clonotype has at least ten counts. J is TRBJ1-2 and V is TRBV6-5; possible D gene TRBD1, 6 bases. Looked up from germline, CDR1 is MNHEY and CDR2 is SVGAGI. The CDR3 has 15 residues. The germline V and J ends were trimmed by 0 bases and 4 bases, with 12 bases remaining between them. DNA of the CDR3: TGTGCCAGCAGTTACTCGATCGGGGGCGGCTATGGCTACACCTTC. Residues: CASSYSIGGGYGYTF.

A remark on this clonotype: Without the conserved terminal phenylalanine or tryptophan, this CDR3 likely stems from a read error. The chain uses TRBV7-8 and TRBJ1-1; a possible D gene is TRBD1 (6 bases). With 0 bases removed from V and 5 bases from J, the gap between germline ends came to 10 bases. The CDR3 loop spans 14 amino acids. The germline V gene encodes CDR1 SGHVS and CDR2 FQNEAQ. Here the CDR3 reads CASSLARGWTEAFS. The CDR3 DNA reads as TGTGCCAGCAGCTTAGCCAGGGGTTGGACTGAAGCTTTCTCT.

This clonotype was observed a handful of times. The chain is built from TRBV4-2 and TRBJ2-7; tentatively, D is TRBD1 or TRBD2 (5 bases each). The V gene lost 4 bases and the J gene lost 6 bases, with 19 bases spanning the gap. This CDR3 has 15 amino acids. Germline loops: CDR1 LGHNA, CDR2 YNFKEQ. As DNA, the CDR3 is TGTGCCAGCAGCCGGGGACCGGACGAGGTGAGCGAGCAGTACTTC. Its protein is CASSRGPDEVSEQYF.

Only a few counts were recorded for this clonotype. The genes are TRBV5-6 and TRBJ2-2, with 9 nucleotides matching TRBD2. V gave up 3 bases and J gave up 2 bases; unmatched junction bases: 5. This CDR3 comprises 16 residues. CDR1 is SGHDT, CDR2 YYEEEE, per germline. DNA for the CDR3: TGTGCCAGCAGCTCCAGACTAGCGGCAAACACCGGGGAGCTGTTTTTT. It specifies CASSSRLAANTGELFF.

The V call is TRBV27, the J call TRBJ1-2; 12 bases line up with TRBD1. This CDR3 is 16 amino acids long. Germline trimming cut 6 bases from V and 3 bases from J; bases unmatched to any gene: 8. Germline CDR1 reads MNHEY; CDR2 reads SMNVEV (reference sequence). CDR3 nucleotides: TGTGCCAGCAGCTCGGGACAGGGGGCGTGGGACTATGGCTACACCTTC. Protein sequence: CASSSGQGAWDYGYTF.

This clonotype is a singleton in its sample. Without the conserved terminal phenylalanine or tryptophan, this CDR3 likely stems from a read error. The DNA is left out, because the CDR3 cannot be placed on it with certainty; the CDR3 is given as TCRdb lists it. CDR3 sequence: CASSPQGDREVFG. The rearrangement links TRBV5-4 to TRBJ1-1; TRBD1 is the table's D call, not checked against the DNA. Germline loops: CDR1 SGHNT, CDR2 YYREEE (reference sequence). The CDR3 spans 13 residues, counting both ends.

V usage is TRBV5-4 and J usage is TRBJ2-3; perhaps TRBD1 as D (6 bases). The V and J ends lost 4 bases and 4 bases respectively, with 10 bases between them. The CDR3 loop spans 13 amino acids. Germline V gene sequence: CDR1 SGHNT, CDR2 YYREEE (reference sequence). The CDR3 sequence is CASSGQGSDTQYF. The CDR3 DNA is TGTGCCAGCAGCGGCCAGGGGTCAGATACGCAGTATTTT. Together with reference TRBV5-4 and TRBJ2-3, the CDR3 gives the full variable domain: ETGVTQSPTHLIKTRGQQVTLRCSSQSGHNTVSWYQQALGQGPQFIFQYYREEENGRGNFPPRFSGLQFPNYSSELNVNALELDDSALYLCASSGQGSDTQYFGPGTRLTVL.

In regard to this clonotype: A much larger clone lies a single base off, so this may be a read error. The rearrangement links TRBV19 to TRBJ1-2, with D tentatively TRBD1 (5 bases). This CDR3 has 15 residues. The germline CDR1 and CDR2 sequences are LNHDA and SQIVND (reference sequence). Trimming removed 7 bases at V and 3 bases at J, with 18 bases between. CDR3 sequence: CASNGVWGTDYGYTF. CDR3 in DNA: TGTGCCAGTAATGGGGTCTGGGGGACGGACTATGGCTACACCTTC.

This clonotype turned up a few times. The V call is TRBV12-3 or TRBV12-4, the J call TRBJ1-3; D is undetermined. V lost 6 bases and J lost 3, with 12 bases in between. This CDR3 has 14 amino acids. DNA for the CDR3: TGTGCCAGCAGCCTCCGGGAACTTGGAAACACCATATATTTT. It yields the protein CASSLRELGNTIYF.

This clonotype was counted only a few times. This chain connects TRBV6-5 to TRBJ2-3; D assignment may be TRBD1 or TRBD2 (6 bases each). CDR1 is MNHEY and CDR2 is SVGAGI in the germline V gene. V was shortened by 5 bases and J by 0 bases, with 12 bases between the two germline ends. The CDR3 has 15 residues. For the CDR3, the DNA is TGTGCCAGCAGTGGAGGGACACCCAGCACAGATACGCAGTATTTT. Translation gives CASSGGTPSTDTQYF.

In this sample, this clonotype turned up many times. This chain links TRBV6-6 with TRBJ2-7, with a tentative D call TRBD1 (6 bases). V was trimmed by 5 bases and J by 0 bases, leaving 8 bases between them. The CDR3 runs to 13 residues. Germline V CDR1 and CDR2: MNHNY, SVGAGI (reference sequence). Written as DNA, the CDR3 is TGTGCCAGCAGTCGGGACACCTCCTACGAGCAGTACTTC. Translating gives CASSRDTSYEQYF.

This clonotype was detected many times. V and J are TRBV10-3 and TRBJ2-5, with TRBD2 matching 8 bases. The CDR3 is 16 amino acids. V lost 3 bases, J lost 4 bases, and 10 bases stayed unmatched. Germline V gene data show CDR1 as ENHRY and CDR2 as SYGVKD. CDR3 coding DNA: TGTGCCATCAGTGATGTTTTCCGGACTAGCATAGAGACCCAGTACTTC. Amino acid sequence: CAISDVFRTSIETQYF.

This clonotype was counted at least ten times. The chain has TRBV11-1 and TRBJ2-1, with D perhaps matching TRBD2 (6 bases). This CDR3 is 15 amino acids long. The germline gives CDR1 SGHAT, CDR2 FQDESV (reference sequence). V was trimmed by 2 bases and J by 0 bases, leaving 8 bases between them. The CDR3 here is CASSLTGSSYNEQFF. DNA for the CDR3: TGTGCCAGCAGCTTAACCGGGAGCTCCTACAATGAGCAGTTCTTC.

The rearrangement links TRBV9 to TRBJ1-3, with a weak D call TRBD1 (6 bases). The CDR3 extends over 15 amino acids. Trimming took 0 bases from V and 8 from J, leaving 15 bases between them. Germline V lookup: CDR1 SGDLS, CDR2 YYNGEE. The CDR3 spells CASSVEGQPLYTIYF. CDR3 DNA sequence: TGTGCCAGCAGCGTAGAGGGACAACCACTTTACACCATATATTTT.

This clonotype was recorded many times. V usage is TRBV5-5 and J usage is TRBJ2-1; D remains ambiguous. With 3 bases removed from V and 10 bases from J, the gap between germline ends came to 20 bases. This CDR3 spans 15 amino acids. Germline loops: CDR1 SGHKS, CDR2 YYEKEE (reference sequence). The CDR3 coding sequence is TGTGCCAGCAGCTCACCGGGCTCCTCCGAACGGGAGCAGTTCTTC. Its protein is CASSSPGSSEREQFF.

In its sample, this clonotype was seen many times. V and J are TRBV10-3 and TRBJ2-5, with D perhaps TRBD2 (6 bases). The CDR3 extends over 12 amino acids. Germline V gene data show CDR1 as ENHRY and CDR2 as SYGVKD. Trimming removed 10 bases at V and 4 bases at J, with 13 bases between. The CDR3 DNA sequence: TGTGCCACAGGAGGGGACGGAGAGACCCAGTACTTC. Translation gives CATGGDGETQYF.

This clonotype was counted ten times or more. The chain uses TRBV5-5 and TRBJ1-1; 7 positions agree with TRBD1. Trimming cost V 2 bases and J 7 bases; bases outside gene matches: 5. The CDR3 is made up of 13 amino acids. Germline V gene data show CDR1 as SGHKS and CDR2 as YYEKEE (reference sequence). DNA of the CDR3: TGTGCCAGCAGCTTACAGGGGCGTGATGAAGCTTTCTTT. Translation gives CASSLQGRDEAFF.

This clonotype has only a few counts. The chain uses TRBV29-1 and TRBJ1-6, with 7 nucleotides matching TRBD1. CDR3 length equals 14 residues. The V segment lost 6 bases and the J segment 5 bases; nucleotides outside the gene matches: 7. Germline CDR1 SQVTM, CDR2 ANQGSEA. The CDR3 loop reads CSVRWDSNNSPLHF. In DNA, the CDR3 is TGCAGCGTCAGGTGGGACAGTAATAATTCACCCCTCCACTTT.

The gene calls are TRBV18 and TRBJ2-7; D possibly corresponds to TRBD1 (6 bases). Trimming took 2 bases from V and 1 from J, leaving 9 bases between them. The CDR3 has 14 amino acids. Germline CDR1 KGHSH, CDR2 LQKENI. The CDR3, as DNA: TGTGCCAGCTCACCATTGGACAGATCCTACGAGCAGTACTTC. This codes for CASSPLDRSYEQYF.

There are many counts of this clonotype. This rearrangement joins TRBV7-9 to TRBJ1-2; D is undetermined. CDR1 and CDR2 from the germline V gene are SEHNR and FQNEAQ (reference sequence). This CDR3 comprises 14 residues. V lost 3 bases and J lost 2, with 10 bases in between. CDR3 loop: CASSLASLNYGYTF. The CDR3 bases are TGTGCCAGCAGCTTGGCCTCCCTCAACTATGGCTACACCTTC.

The gene calls are TRBV7-6 and TRBJ2-2; D remains ambiguous. Germline V gene lookup returns CDR1 SGHVS and CDR2 FNYEAQ. V lost 1 base, J lost 4 bases, and 7 bases lay in between. The CDR3 has 14 residues. Here the CDR3 reads CASSLGTSTGELFF. The DNA for the CDR3 is TGTGCCAGCAGCTTAGGGACGAGCACCGGGGAGCTGTTTTTT.

Many counts were recorded for this clonotype. The V and J genes are TRBV12-3 or TRBV12-4 and TRBJ2-6; no definite D call. V was trimmed by 2 bases and J by 4 bases, leaving 9 bases between them. The CDR3 length is 15 residues. CDR3 in DNA: TGTGCCAGCAGTTTATGGGTCTCCGGGGCCAACGTCCTGACTTTC. Protein sequence: CASSLWVSGANVLTF.